This T cell receptor beta chain was sequenced during a study of blood T cell repertoires in COVID-19. Study overall: COVID-19 samples from acute and convalescent phases originated in the United States, Italy and Spain. In each case, the material was cDNA or gDNA derived from T cells, B-cell-depleted T cells, or PBMCs.

The CDR3 runs 13 residues. The V end was cut by 9 bases, the J end by 8 bases, with 14 bases between. The germline gives CDR1 SNHLY, CDR2 FYNNEI. Authors' data handling: Cell counts per sample came from amplifying reference gene primers. The method was immunoSEQ multiplex PCR; TCRdb's version includes in-frame clones alone and lacks a portion of them. The DNA gave D and trimming, while V, J and clone size come from that table. The table has more than 65,000 clones, 80% seen once. The chain carries TRBV2 and TRBJ1-6; D uncertain. Sequencing used peripheral blood. The clonotype comes from a man aged 55 to 69 with active or convalescent COVID-19. The CDR3 DNA follows: TGTGCCAGTCGTGTATGGGAGGATTCACCCCTCCACTTT. It codes for CASRVWEDSPLHF.